The next 3 T cell receptor beta chains were all read from a single sample in a study of T cells in Graves' hyperthyroidism and ophthalmopathy (dated by TCRdb to the late 2010s). Receptors were amplified or captured by multiplex PCR. TCRdb names Illumina HiSeq 2000 as the instrument used. The TCR beta CDR3 regions were amplified from the RNA transcripts. For the first round of RT-PCR on the TCR CDR3, the HTBI primer set was used together with the Qiagen OneStep RT-PCR kit. Using fastp trimming at Q25 and MiXCR clonotype assembly, TCRdb reanalyzed the public sequencing data and kept in-frame beta chains. CDR3 protein sequences are deduplicated, and each keeps its most common genes and DNA. A total of roughly 400,000 distinct CDR3 sequences appear in this sample, about 14% of them only once. The ten top clones hold 25% to 30% of the sample. Sequencing was carried out using blood. These receptors all come from a man aged 50-59 years with Graves' ophthalmopathy.

There are many counts of this clonotype. The chain links TRBV30 to TRBJ1-3; D is undetermined. With 0 bases removed from V and 0 bases from J, the gap between germline ends came to 12 bases. The CDR3 is 16 amino acids. Germline V gene sequence: CDR1 GTSNPN, CDR2 SVGIG (reference sequence). The CDR3 reads CAWSVGSISSGNTIYF. The CDR3 coding sequence is TGTGCCTGGAGTGTTGGCAGCATAAGCTCTGGAAACACCATATATTTT.

The sample holds a few counts of this clonotype. V usage is TRBV20-1 and J usage is TRBJ2-7, with 7 bases lining up with TRBD2. Per germline, CDR1 DFQATT and CDR2 SNEGSKA (reference sequence). V lost 7 bases and J lost 6; bases outside the gene matches: 12. The CDR3 is 13 amino acids. The CDR3, as DNA: TGCAGTGTAACGACTAGCCGAGGGTCCGAGCAGTACTTC. Encoded protein: CSVTTSRGSEQYF.

Remarks on this clonotype: With a much larger clone just one base away, this may be a read error. The rearrangement uses TRBV5-1 and TRBJ2-3; D may be TRBD1 or TRBD2 (5 bases each). Between the trimmed V and J ends, which lost 3 bases and 8 bases, there was a span of 16 bases. CDR1 and CDR2 from the germline V gene are SGHRS and YFSETQ. The CDR3 has 14 residues. The CDR3 sequence: CASSSGAGRGTQYF. CDR3 DNA: TGCGCCAGCAGCTCCGGGGCCGGCAGAGGTACGCAGTATTTT.